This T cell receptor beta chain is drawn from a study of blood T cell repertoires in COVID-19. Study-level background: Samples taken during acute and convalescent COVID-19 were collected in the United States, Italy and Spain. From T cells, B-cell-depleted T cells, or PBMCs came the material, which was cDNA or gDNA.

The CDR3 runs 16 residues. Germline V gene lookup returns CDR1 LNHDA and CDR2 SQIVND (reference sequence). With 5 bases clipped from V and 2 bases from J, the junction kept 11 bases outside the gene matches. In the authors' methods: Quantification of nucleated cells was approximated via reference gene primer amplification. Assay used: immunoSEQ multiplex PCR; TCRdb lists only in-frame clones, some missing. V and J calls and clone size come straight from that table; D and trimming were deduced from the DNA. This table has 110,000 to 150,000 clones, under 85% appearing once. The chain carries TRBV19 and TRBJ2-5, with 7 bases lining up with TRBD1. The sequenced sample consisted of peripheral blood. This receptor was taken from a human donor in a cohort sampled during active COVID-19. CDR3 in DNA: TGTGCCAGTAGTGCAAGGCCGGGACAGCATCAAGAGACCCAGTACTTC. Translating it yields CASSARPGQHQETQYF. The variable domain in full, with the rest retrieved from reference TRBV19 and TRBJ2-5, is DGGITQSPKYLFRKEGQNVTLSCEQNLNHDAMYWYRQDPGQGLRLIYYSQIVNDFQKGDIAEGYSVSREKKESFPLTVTSAQKNPTAFYLCASSARPGQHQETQYFGPGTRLLVL.